A selection of T cell receptor beta chains follows, all from one sample in a study of prognosis after radiotherapy for stage I lung cancer. TCRdb re-called the multiplex PCR reads through MiXCR, storing one row per CDR3 protein. This sample has tens of thousands of distinct CDR3 sequences, with more than 40% found just once. The material sequenced was PBMCs, taken before or after stereotactic body radiation therapy (not recorded which). The receptor set was obtained from a donor over 45 with non-small cell lung cancer. Both conserved end residues are part of each CDR3. D genes are given only for firm matches. The size field is filled for only some rows; it gives once, few, many or a size class.

D	J	size	V	CDR3	DNA
NA	TRBJ2-7	NA	TRBV6-5	CASSYTIGQYF	TGTGCCAGCAGTTATACTATAGGGCAGTACTTC
NA	TRBJ1-3	many	TRBV9	CASSSSAGHNTIYF	TGTGCCAGCAGCTCCTCCGCTGGCCACAACACCATATATTTT
NA	TRBJ2-3	many	TRBV5-5	CASSFSNTDTQYF	TGTGCCAGCAGCTTTTCAAACACAGATACGCAGTATTTT
NA	TRBJ2-7	NA	TRBV7-2	CASRPVGVAFYEQYF	TGTGCCAGCAGACCAGTCGGGGTGGCCTTCTACGAGCAGTACTTC
TRBD2	TRBJ2-3	NA	TRBV6-1	CASSAISTSVSTDTQYF	TGTGCCAGCAGTGCAATTAGCACTAGCGTTAGCACAGATACGCAGTATTTT
TRBD2	TRBJ2-1	NA	TRBV24-1	CATSDTSGRVVEQFF	TGTGCCACCAGTGACACTAGCGGCCGGGTTGTTGAGCAGTTCTTC
TRBD1	TRBJ2-3	NA	TRBV5-1	CDSSWTTRQGSTDTQYF	TGCGACAGCAGCTGGACCACAAGACAGGGGAGCACAGATACGCAGTATTTT
TRBD2	TRBJ2-1	many	TRBV12-3/TRBV12-4	CASSLASSGRVEQFF	TGTGCCAGCAGTTTAGCGTCTAGCGGGAGGGTTGAGCAGTTCTTC
NA	TRBJ2-1	few	TRBV18	CASSPGASGLYNEQFF	TGTGCCAGCTCACCAGGTGCTAGTGGGCTCTACAATGAGCAGTTCTTC
TRBD2	TRBJ2-7	NA	TRBV28	CASRYRTRGRITYEQYF	TGTGCCAGCAGATATCGGACTAGAGGGAGGATCACCTACGAGCAGTACTTC
NA	TRBJ1-3	many	TRBV4-3	CASSQEDRTSGNTIYF	TGCGCCAGCAGCCAAGAAGACAGGACCTCTGGAAACACCATATATTTT
NA	TRBJ2-1	many	TRBV4-3	CARDLFRNEQFF	TGCGCCAGGGATCTTTTTAGGAATGAGCAGTTCTTC
NA	TRBJ2-1	many	TRBV5-1	CASSATNNEQFF	TGCGCCAGCAGCGCCACTAACAATGAGCAGTTCTTC
NA	TRBJ1-6	NA	TRBV27	CASSFLRGRSPLHF	TGTGCCAGCAGTTTTCTGAGGGGACGTTCACCCCTCCACTTT
NA	TRBJ2-7	many	TRBV5-5	CASSLYSALGEQYF	TGTGCCAGCAGCTTGTACTCGGCCTTGGGCGAGCAGTACTTC
NA	TRBJ2-5	NA	TRBV6-5	CAISYSGQEETQYF	TGTGCCATCAGTTACTCGGGTCAGGAAGAGACCCAGTACTTC
NA	TRBJ1-2	many	TRBV29-1	CSVEPTADYGYTF	TGCAGCGTTGAACCGACAGCGGACTATGGCTACACCTTC
TRBD2	TRBJ2-1	NA	TRBV20-1	CSARDSVLAGFYEQFF	TGCAGTGCTAGAGATTCGGTACTAGCGGGATTCTATGAGCAGTTCTTC
NA	TRBJ2-2	once	TRBV28	CACMGVNTVELFF	TGTGCCTGCATGGGCGTGAACACCGTGGAGCTGTTTTTT
NA	TRBJ2-7	NA	TRBV6-1	CASTSPGLSVEWPLYEQYF	TGTGCCAGCACCTCCCCAGGGCTATCGGTAGAGTGGCCCCTCTACGAGCAGTACTTC
NA	TRBJ1-5	NA	TRBV28	CASRGGQPQHF	TGTGCCAGCAGAGGTGGTCAGCCCCAGCATTTT
NA	TRBJ2-1	many	TRBV12-3/TRBV12-4	CASTSGRLVLNEQFF	TGTGCCAGCACTTCAGGGAGACTAGTTTTAAATGAGCAGTTCTTC
NA	TRBJ1-2	NA	TRBV5-6	CASSPAGDYGYTF	TGTGCCAGCAGCCCCGCAGGGGACTATGGCTACACCTTC
TRBD1	TRBJ1-4	many	TRBV10-3	CATRIDRAHEKLFF	TGTGCCACTCGGATAGACAGGGCCCACGAAAAACTGTTTTTT
NA	TRBJ1-3	NA	TRBV6-1	CASSHRGGFSGNTIYF	TGTGCCAGCAGCCACCGTGGGGGGTTCTCTGGAAACACCATATATTTT
TRBD2	TRBJ2-1	many	TRBV15	CATSRASGREFSYNEQFF	TGTGCCACCAGCAGGGCTAGCGGGAGGGAATTCTCCTACAATGAGCAGTTCTTC
NA	TRBJ2-7	many	TRBV19	CASSIGTAEQYF	TGTGCCAGTAGTATAGGGACGGCCGAGCAGTACTTC
NA	TRBJ1-5	NA	TRBV15	CATGRDYQHQHF	TGTGCCACCGGCAGAGATTATCAGCACCAGCATTTT
NA	TRBJ2-7	medium-sized	TRBV6-5	CASSYLRDNSYEQYF	TGTGCCAGCAGTTACCTCAGGGACAACTCCTACGAGCAGTACTTC
TRBD2	TRBJ2-1	NA	TRBV19	CASSIDSGRDNEQFF	TGTGCCAGTAGTATTGATAGCGGGAGGGACAATGAGCAGTTCTTC
NA	TRBJ2-7	medium-sized	TRBV11-3	CASSHRGAGGGEQYF	TGTGCCAGCAGCCACCGGGGGGCAGGGGGGGGCGAGCAGTACTTC
NA	TRBJ1-4	many	TRBV5-1	CASSPGGSTNEKLFF	TGTGCCAGCAGCCCGGGGGGGTCTACTAATGAAAAACTGTTTTTT
NA	TRBJ2-5	many	TRBV7-8	CASSQSSGTAQETQYF	TGTGCCAGCAGCCAAAGTTCCGGGACGGCCCAAGAGACCCAGTACTTC
NA	TRBJ2-1	many	TRBV28	CASSPPGYNEQFF	TGTGCCAGCAGTCCACCCGGTTACAATGAGCAGTTCTTC
TRBD2	TRBJ2-7	NA	TRBV5-1	CASSFGTSGRAGEQYF	TGCGCCAGCAGCTTCGGGACTAGCGGGAGGGCTGGCGAGCAGTACTTC
NA	TRBJ2-3	NA	TRBV15	CATSGVDGVARAEHTQYF	TGTGCCACCAGCGGAGTGGATGGCGTAGCGAGAGCGGAACATACGCAGTATTTT
TRBD1	TRBJ2-5	many	TRBV4-1	CASSPVETGIKTQYF	TGCGCCAGCAGCCCCGTAGAGACAGGGATAAAGACCCAGTACTTC
NA	TRBJ2-4	NA	TRBV3-1	CASSPTTAQTIKNIQYF	TGTGCCAGCAGCCCCACGACAGCGCAGACCATAAAAAACATTCAGTACTTC
NA	TRBJ1-2	medium-sized	TRBV5-1	CASSLDGAKAYGYTF	TGCGCCAGCAGCTTGGATGGAGCTAAGGCCTATGGCTACACCTTC
NA	TRBJ2-2	many	TRBV10-3	CAAHRGASGDTGELFF	TGTGCCGCACACCGGGGGGCGAGCGGGGACACCGGGGAGCTGTTTTTT
NA	TRBJ2-7	NA	TRBV6-2/TRBV6-3	CASSAMAGIVSYEQYF	TGTGCCAGCAGTGCCATGGCAGGGATAGTCTCCTACGAGCAGTACTTC
NA	TRBJ1-2	medium-sized	TRBV20-1	CSARDSGLNGYTF	TGCAGTGCTAGAGACTCGGGACTAAACGGCTACACCTTC
TRBD2	TRBJ2-1	medium-sized	TRBV7-8	CASSSSSGSYNEQFF	TGTGCCAGCAGCAGCTCTAGCGGCTCCTACAATGAGCAGTTCTTC
TRBD1	TRBJ1-1	many	TRBV6-2/TRBV6-3	CASSRDREAEAFF	TGTGCCAGCAGTCGGGACAGGGAGGCTGAAGCTTTCTTT